A selection of T cell receptor beta chains follows, all from one sample in a study of T cell repertoires in cytomegalovirus infection. TCRdb redid the calling of the reads with MiXCR, one entry per CDR3 protein. The repertoire holds about 240,000 distinct CDR3 sequences, with roughly 6.5% as singletons. The sample comprised PBMCs. These receptors were collected from a human donor in good health (CMV status not recorded). Some clones in this sample may be carry-over from other donors' samples. Each CDR3 is given with its conserved first and last residue.

J: TRBJ2-6
V: TRBV29-1
CDR3: CSVDVGSGANVLTF

J: TRBJ2-3
V: TRBV7-2
CDR3: CASTQWGGQTSTDTQYF

J: TRBJ2-4
V: TRBV28
CDR3: CASSLSEGEGTFLAKNIQYF

J: TRBJ1-5
V: TRBV27
CDR3: CASSSLNSNQPQHF

J: TRBJ2-1
V: TRBV28
CDR3: CASWGFSYNEQFF

J: TRBJ1-1
V: TRBV5-5
CDR3: CASSLVPDMNTEAFF

J: TRBJ2-7
V: TRBV18
CDR3: CASSPWAGGNVYEQYF

J: TRBJ2-7
V: TRBV6-5
CDR3: CASSYSLGLAGAYEQYF

J: TRBJ2-5
V: TRBV5-4
CDR3: CASSREPGETQYF

J: TRBJ1-6
V: TRBV19
CDR3: CASTHRGNSPLHF

J: TRBJ1-1
V: TRBV10-3
CDR3: CAISDPPRGGNTEAFF

J: TRBJ1-1
V: TRBV7-2
CDR3: CASSLVVQGGTEAFF

J: TRBJ2-7
V: TRBV6-2/TRBV6-3
CDR3: CASSPVTGSEQYF

J: TRBJ1-4
V: TRBV29-1
CDR3: CSVGRTDLNEKLFF

J: TRBJ2-2
V: TRBV12-3/TRBV12-4
CDR3: CASSFFTGELFF

J: TRBJ2-7
V: TRBV5-5
CDR3: CASSSRDWDSYEQYF

J: TRBJ2-5
V: TRBV7-9
CDR3: CASSLRRGQRGDQETQYF

J: TRBJ1-5
V: TRBV7-2
CDR3: CASSLDGGRGNQPQHF

J: TRBJ1-6
V: TRBV14
CDR3: CASSGTGQSYSPLHF

J: TRBJ2-6
V: TRBV27
CDR3: CASSQRQFASGANVLTF

J: TRBJ1-6
V: TRBV29-1
CDR3: CSVAGDGNSPLHF

J: TRBJ1-2
V: TRBV5-1
CDR3: CASSLERGDNHGYTF

J: TRBJ1-5
V: TRBV12-3/TRBV12-4
CDR3: CASRGQNQPQHF

J: TRBJ2-5
V: TRBV6-6
CDR3: CASSYSPGETQYF

J: TRBJ1-5
V: TRBV7-2
CDR3: CASSPDSGSNQPQHF

J: TRBJ2-5
V: TRBV6-6
CDR3: CASLPRDRYQETQYF

J: TRBJ1-3
V: TRBV7-9
CDR3: CASSSRTESSGNTIYF

J: TRBJ2-7
V: TRBV20-1
CDR3: CSARLDSYLNEQYF

J: TRBJ1-2
V: TRBV29-1
CDR3: CSVEDLGGASNYGYTF

J: TRBJ1-1
V: TRBV15
CDR3: CATSPRTGNTEAFF

J: TRBJ2-7
V: TRBV4-2
CDR3: CASSPGQGHYEQYF

J: TRBJ1-5
V: TRBV6-2/TRBV6-3
CDR3: CASSPRPGTHGNQPQHF

J: TRBJ1-6
V: TRBV7-2
CDR3: CASSRQASYNSPLHF

J: TRBJ1-5
V: TRBV5-8
CDR3: CASSRLFNQPQHF

J: TRBJ1-6
V: TRBV28
CDR3: CASTMWKGLGNNSPLHF

J: TRBJ1-1
V: TRBV6-2/TRBV6-3
CDR3: CASNVAGQNTEAFF

J: TRBJ2-3
V: TRBV4-1
CDR3: CASSQDQKAGHKDTQYF

J: TRBJ1-2
V: TRBV20-1
CDR3: CSASPPGQNYGYTF

J: TRBJ2-5
V: TRBV6-2/TRBV6-3
CDR3: CASSSFHQETQYF

J: TRBJ2-5
V: TRBV4-1
CDR3: CASSRAGEETQYF

J: TRBJ2-6
V: TRBV7-9
CDR3: CASSPRRDASSGANVLTF

J: TRBJ1-6
V: TRBV5-6
CDR3: CASSSGSPGSPLHF

J: TRBJ2-7
V: TRBV12-3/TRBV12-4
CDR3: CASKIGTEQYF

J: TRBJ1-1
V: TRBV23-1
CDR3: CASSQSTAMNTEAFF

J: TRBJ2-3
V: TRBV20-1
CDR3: CSAGLAGGHQDTQYF

J: TRBJ2-5
V: TRBV5-1
CDR3: CASSFGQGSETQYF

J: TRBJ2-7
V: TRBV14
CDR3: CASSQERGGGYEQYF

J: TRBJ1-2
V: TRBV4-3
CDR3: CASSPSWPDGYTF

J: TRBJ1-2
V: TRBV7-2
CDR3: CASSLGTGLSGNGYTF

J: TRBJ2-3
V: TRBV28
CDR3: CASGRLGSTDTQYF

J: TRBJ1-1
V: TRBV7-9
CDR3: CASSLAGQWNTEAFF

J: TRBJ1-1
V: TRBV7-2
CDR3: CASINRTGDTEAFF

J: TRBJ2-1
V: TRBV5-6
CDR3: CASKNLYLGEQFF

J: TRBJ1-1
V: TRBV28
CDR3: CASSSYGTDFNTEAFF

J: TRBJ2-2
V: TRBV27
CDR3: CASSLGKFGGELFF

J: TRBJ1-5
V: TRBV29-1
CDR3: CSVETGRDQPQHF

J: TRBJ2-7
V: TRBV28
CDR3: CASSAPRDITYEQYF

J: TRBJ1-3
V: TRBV6-6
CDR3: CASSYILSGNTIYF

J: TRBJ2-1
V: TRBV29-1
CDR3: CSVRPGTGSSYNEQFF

J: TRBJ1-5
V: TRBV11-2
CDR3: CASSFWGEQPQHF